The 13 T cell receptor beta chains presented below share a single source sample, sequenced in a study of blood T cells in healthy people across ages. A second PCR, run for roughly 7 to 11 cycles, used a sample-barcoded 5' primer plus a J-beta primer mix. TCRdb re-derived calls from the 5' RACE reads in MiXCR, one entry per CDR3 protein. There are 1.5 million to 2 million distinct CDR3 sequences in the sample; about 35% occur only once, and around 11% lies in the top ten. The specimen sequenced was blood. These receptors were obtained from a woman aged 25 to 45 in good health.

This clonotype was found once. This chain uses TRBV3-1 with TRBJ1-1; D remains ambiguous. With 8 bases removed from V and 4 bases from J, the gap between germline ends came to 14 bases. This CDR3 has 13 amino acids. CDR1 and CDR2 from the germline V gene are LGHDT and YNNKEL (reference sequence). The CDR3 spells CASLKREGTEAFF. CDR3 bases: TGTGCCAGCCTCAAAAGGGAAGGCACTGAAGCTTTCTTT.

This clonotype was seen many times. This chain uses TRBV6-6 with TRBJ2-5; 7 nucleotides align to TRBD1. The CDR3 contains 14 residues. Germline V gene data show CDR1 as MNHNY and CDR2 as SVGAGI (reference sequence). With 6 bases clipped from V and 3 bases from J, the junction kept 7 bases outside the gene matches. CDR3 DNA: TGTGCCAGCAGCGAGGGCAGGGGGAAAGAGACCCAGTACTTC. Its translation is CASSEGRGKETQYF.

The sample holds a few counts of this clonotype. This sequence joins TRBV7-9 and TRBJ2-7, with 9 positions matching TRBD1. The CDR3 totals 14 residues. V shed 5 bases, J shed 2 bases, and the junction held 4 bases outside the gene matches. Per the germline V gene, CDR1 is SEHNR and CDR2 is FQNEAQ (reference sequence). Here the CDR3 reads CASSETGGPYEQYF. CDR3 in DNA: TGTGCCAGCAGCGAGACAGGGGGGCCCTACGAGCAGTACTTC.

Details on this clonotype: The junction departs from germline at one end; a sequencing error may be responsible. The J gene is TRBJ2-7, the V gene TRBV25-1, with D hard to call. The CDR3 extends over 11 amino acids. Looked up from germline, CDR1 is MGHDK and CDR2 is SYGVNS. CDR3 sequence reads: CASSAVIERYF. The CDR3 DNA follows: TGTGCCAGCAGTGCTGTTATTGAGCGGTACTTC.

This clonotype showed up just a few times. The gene calls are TRBV7-9 and TRBJ2-5, with D perhaps TRBD1 (6 bases). V lost 4 bases, J lost 2 bases, and 14 bases lay in between. The CDR3 runs 15 residues. CDR1 and CDR2 from the germline V gene are SEHNR and FQNEAQ (reference sequence). CDR3 in amino acids: CASSSKGVGQETQYF. The DNA of the CDR3 is TGTGCCAGCAGCTCCAAGGGGGTAGGTCAAGAGACCCAGTACTTC.

This clonotype was counted between two and nine times. The junction departs from the called germline gene at one end, perhaps through a read error. The chain employs TRBV12-3 or TRBV12-4 and TRBJ2-7; possible D gene TRBD2, 5 bases. The CDR3 covers 13 residues. The CDR3 here is CTSSLAQNYEQYF. Written as DNA, the CDR3 is TGTACCAGCAGTTTAGCGCAGAACTACGAGCAGTACTTC.

This clonotype was observed a handful of times. The chain couples TRBV2 to TRBJ2-7, with TRBD2 identical over 12 bases. With 5 bases clipped from V and 7 bases from J, the junction kept 9 bases outside the gene matches. This CDR3 is 15 amino acids long. Germline V gene sequence: CDR1 SNHLY, CDR2 FYNNEI. For the CDR3, the DNA is TGTGCCAGCAGTACGCGACTAGCGGGAGTGTCTGAGCAGTACTTC. Encoded protein: CASSTRLAGVSEQYF.

This chain links TRBV27 with TRBJ2-3; D not resolved. Looked up from germline, CDR1 is MNHEY and CDR2 is SMNVEV (reference sequence). V was shortened by 3 bases and J by 3 bases, with 13 bases between the two germline ends. The length of the CDR3 is 15 residues. CDR3 DNA sequence: TGTGCCAGCAGTTTTTCGGAGCCTCGAACAGATACGCAGTATTTT. Protein sequence: CASSFSEPRTDTQYF.

The chain combines TRBV2 with TRBJ2-3; weak D call: TRBD1 (6 bases). The V gene's germline CDR1 is SNHLY and CDR2 FYNNEI. The V end was cut by 2 bases, the J end by 3 bases, with 12 bases between. The CDR3 runs 15 residues. CDR3 region: CASSEQAGETDTQYF. CDR3 nucleotides: TGTGCCAGCAGTGAACAGGCAGGGGAGACAGATACGCAGTATTTT.

The chain has TRBV4-1 and TRBJ2-5; 8 nucleotides line up with TRBD1. V lost 0 bases to trimming and J lost 1 base; unmatched junction nucleotides: 7. This CDR3 has 17 amino acids. CDR1 is MGHRA and CDR2 is YSYEKL in the germline V gene. For the CDR3, the DNA is TGCGCCAGCAGCCAAGATGGGCAGGGGGCGTTCCAAGAGACCCAGTACTTC. Its protein is CASSQDGQGAFQETQYF.

There are many counts of this clonotype. CDR3 protein: CSVEGWTGGAYGYTF. The DNA of the CDR3 is TGCAGCGTTGAAGGGTGGACAGGGGGCGCGTATGGCTACACCTTC. The chain is built from TRBV29-1 and TRBJ1-2, with 11 bases matching TRBD1. Per the germline V gene, CDR1 is SQVTM and CDR2 is ANQGSEA. V was clipped by 1 base and J by 5 bases; unmatched bases: 6. The CDR3 contains 15 residues.

The chain has TRBV7-6 and TRBJ1-4, with 8 nucleotides matching TRBD1. V lost 5 bases, J lost 8 bases, and 4 bases stayed unmatched. The CDR3 sequence is 13 residues long. Germline-derived CDR1 and CDR2 are SGHVS and FNYEAQ. In DNA, the CDR3 is TGTGCCAGCAGCCACGGACAGGGCGAAAAACTGTTTTTT. It specifies CASSHGQGEKLFF.

This chain links TRBV6-6 with TRBJ2-1; no clear D. The CDR3 consists of 14 residues. V lost 5 bases to trimming and J lost 3 bases, with 11 bases between them. Germline V lookup: CDR1 MNHNY, CDR2 SVGAGI (reference sequence). This CDR3 is CASSARVDYNEQFF. CDR3 in DNA: TGTGCCAGCAGTGCCAGAGTGGACTACAATGAGCAGTTCTTC.